Below are 25 T cell receptor beta chains sequenced from a single sample in a study of cytomegalovirus exposure and HLA in healthy donors. 13 Jbeta primers and 60 Vbeta primers were used for the PCR. Only in-frame clones appear in the TCRdb table, and some are missing; sequencing was by immunoSEQ multiplex PCR. The sample includes under 150,000 clones, around 77% of them seen just once. Material for sequencing was PBMCs. Every receptor here comes from a young woman in good health and CMV-seropositive.

This clone was counted only a few times. V is TRBV14 and J is TRBJ1-1; 9 bases are a match to TRBD1. The V gene end was trimmed by 4 bases and the J gene end by 1 base; junction bases not matched to a gene: 7. Germline V lookup: CDR1 SGHDN, CDR2 FVKESK. CDR3 length: 16 residues. This CDR3 is CASSRGTGQGNTEAFF. The CDR3 nucleotides read TGTGCCAGCAGCCGTGGGACAGGGCAGGGGAACACTGAAGCTTTCTTT.

The chain employs TRBV27 and TRBJ2-1; D is undetermined. This CDR3 has 16 residues. The germline V and J ends were trimmed by 6 bases and 5 bases, with 20 bases remaining between them. The germline CDR1 and CDR2 sequences are MNHEY and SMNVEV (reference sequence). The DNA of the CDR3 is TGTGCCAGCAGCGAAATAGGCGGATCTATAAACAATGAGCAGTTCTTC. It translates to CASSEIGGSINNEQFF.

This clone came up once. V usage is TRBV25-1 and J usage is TRBJ2-1, with 8 nucleotides matching TRBD1. CDR1 and CDR2 (germline): MGHDK, SYGVNS. This CDR3 has 14 residues. Trimming took 6 bases from V and 7 from J; bases not matched to a gene: 8. The CDR3 DNA is TGTGCCAGCAGCGACAGGGGCGATAGGAATGAGCAGTTCTTC. It specifies CASSDRGDRNEQFF.

The table lists this clone with a count of one. The chain couples TRBV7-9 to TRBJ2-1; 9 bases fit TRBD1. J lost 4 bases, V lost 6 bases, and 7 bases had no gene match. Germline lookup yields CDR1 SEHNR and CDR2 FQNEAQ (reference sequence). The CDR3 spans 15 residues. The CDR3, as DNA: TGTGCCAGCAGGCCCGACAGGGGGAATTACAATGAGCAGTTCTTC. Its protein product is CASRPDRGNYNEQFF.

This clone was picked up many times. V usage is TRBV5-6 and J usage is TRBJ1-1, with TRBD1 matching over 7 bases. Trimming took 4 bases from V and 3 from J; bases not matched to a gene: 6. The CDR3 has 14 amino acids. Per germline, CDR1 SGHDT and CDR2 YYEEEE. The DNA of the CDR3 is TGTGCCAGCAGCGTGGGACAGTTCTACACTGAAGCTTTCTTT. Translated, it gives CASSVGQFYTEAFF.

The gene calls are TRBV2 and TRBJ1-6; 8 bases line up with TRBD1. The germline CDR1 and CDR2 sequences are SNHLY and FYNNEI. The CDR3 contains 13 residues. After removal of 6 bases from V and 8 bases from J, the junction contained 3 bases not matched to a gene. The CDR3 is CASSSDRDSPLHF. As DNA, the CDR3 is TGTGCCAGCAGCTCGGACAGGGATTCACCCCTCCACTTT.

V and J are TRBV6-5 and TRBJ2-5; D perhaps matches TRBD2 (6 bases). Between the trimmed V and J ends, which lost 6 bases and 4 bases, there was a span of 18 bases. Germline values: CDR1 MNHEY, CDR2 SVGAGI. This CDR3 is built from 15 residues. CDR3 region: CASSRSTGDSETQYF. For the CDR3, the DNA is TGTGCCAGCAGCAGGTCCACGGGAGATTCAGAGACCCAGTACTTC.

The chain uses TRBV4-2 and TRBJ2-5; 7 bases align to TRBD1. The J call may be faulty, since TRBJ2-7 better matches the DNA end. This CDR3 comprises 13 residues. Per the germline V gene, CDR1 is LGHNA and CDR2 is YNFKEQ. The CDR3 DNA reads TGTGCCAGCAGCCGGGACAGCTCCTACGAGCAGTACTTC. Translating it yields CASSRDSSYEQYF.

The chain employs TRBV10-3 and TRBJ2-1, with TRBD2 identical over 15 bases. The CDR3 runs to 15 residues. Germline V lookup: CDR1 ENHRY, CDR2 SYGVKD. J was trimmed by 8 bases and V by 6 bases; bases with no gene match: 5. This CDR3 reads CAIRGLAGGKDEQFF. CDR3 coding DNA: TGTGCCATCAGGGGACTAGCGGGAGGAAAGGATGAGCAGTTCTTC.

This chain uses TRBV27 with TRBJ1-4; D not resolved. In germline, CDR1 is MNHEY, CDR2 SMNVEV (reference sequence). The CDR3 has 16 amino acids. V was trimmed by 2 bases and J by 7 bases, leaving 17 bases between them. The CDR3 spells CASSLKQPSSSEKLFF. Here the CDR3 DNA reads TGTGCCAGCAGTTTAAAACAGCCTTCCAGTAGTGAAAAACTGTTTTTT.

The sample holds one count of this clone. The CDR3 nucleotides are TGTGCCAGCAGCCCCCCTCGAGATGATGAAGCTTTCTTT. Residues: CASSPPRDDEAFF. The rearrangement joins TRBV7-9 to TRBJ1-1; no firm D call. This CDR3 comprises 13 residues. V lost 5 bases and J 7 bases, leaving 14 bases between the germline ends. Germline CDR1 is SEHNR and CDR2 is FQNEAQ (reference sequence).

The V and J genes are TRBV5-4 and TRBJ1-5; 7 bases match TRBD1. In germline, CDR1 is SGHNT, CDR2 YYREEE (reference sequence). The ends lost 3 bases at V and 1 base at J; junction bases unmatched: 1. The CDR3 contains 14 residues. For the CDR3, the DNA is TGTGCCAGCAGCTCACAGGGGAGCAATCAGCCCCAGCATTTT. Its protein product is CASSSQGSNQPQHF. The full variable domain, with the rest looked up from reference TRBV5-4 and TRBJ1-5, is ETGVTQSPTHLIKTRGQQVTLRCSSQSGHNTVSWYQQALGQGPQFIFQYYREEENGRGNFPPRFSGLQFPNYSSELNVNALELDDSALYLCASSSQGSNQPQHFGDGTRLSIL.

The DNA of the CDR3 is TGTGCCAGCAGTGAAGTTACTGCGAACTATGGCTACACCTTC. Translation: CASSEVTANYGYTF. This rearrangement joins TRBV2 to TRBJ1-2; D not resolved. The CDR3 is made up of 14 amino acids. Per the germline V gene, CDR1 is SNHLY and CDR2 is FYNNEI. Trimming stripped 1 base from V and 2 bases from J, with 8 bases between. The entire variable domain, with the rest obtained from reference TRBV2 and TRBJ1-2, is as follows: EPEVTQTPSHQVTQMGQEVILRCVPISNHLYFYWYRQILGQKVEFLVSFYNNEISEKSEIFDDQFSVERPDGSNFTLKIRSTKLEDSAMYFCASSEVTANYGYTFGSGTRLTVV.

The chain uses TRBV15 and TRBJ1-4, with D unclear. CDR1 is LNHNV and CDR2 is YYDKDF in the germline V gene (reference sequence). V was shortened by 0 bases and J by 4 bases, with 21 bases between the two germline ends. The CDR3 is 19 amino acids. The CDR3 here is CATSRDAHLMGLLNEKLFF. The CDR3 region has the DNA TGTGCCACCAGCAGAGACGCGCACCTCATGGGCCTCCTTAATGAAAAACTGTTTTTT.

The chain employs TRBV5-6 and TRBJ2-1; D uncertain. CDR3 length: 14 amino acids. Germline assignment: CDR1 SGHDT and CDR2 YYEEEE. The V gene lost 7 bases and the J gene lost 6 bases, with 17 bases spanning the gap. Here the CDR3 DNA reads TGTGCCAGCCTTTCCGCCCGCAGAGGCAATGAGCAGTTCTTC. Its protein is CASLSARRGNEQFF.

The V gene is TRBV6-4, the J gene TRBJ1-2; D gene unclear. V lost 2 bases, J lost 4 bases, and 5 bases lay in between. Germline CDR1 is MRHNA and CDR2 is SNTAGT. There are 12 residues in the CDR3. The CDR3 DNA is TGTGCCAGCAGTGACAGCTTCTATGGCTACACCTTC. Protein product: CASSDSFYGYTF.

The chain joins TRBV27 to TRBJ1-6; D is uncertain. The germline CDR1 and CDR2 sequences are MNHEY and SMNVEV (reference sequence). The CDR3 loop spans 16 amino acids. V dropped 4 bases and J dropped 0 bases, with 10 bases sitting between them. DNA for the CDR3: TGTGCCAGCAGTTCACAGCCAAGCTCCTATAATTCACCCCTCCACTTT. Protein: CASSSQPSSYNSPLHF.

The genes are TRBV5-4 and TRBJ2-2, with D hard to call. CDR1 SGHNT and CDR2 YYREEE come from the germline V gene (reference sequence). The V end lost 4 bases, the J end lost 1 base, and 14 bases lay between the germline ends. The CDR3 has 16 residues. CDR3 bases: TGTGCCAGCAGCAACACAATCCCTAGGAACACCGGGGAGCTGTTTTTT. Translating gives CASSNTIPRNTGELFF.

The chain joins TRBV5-1 to TRBJ1-2; D is undetermined. V lost 1 base and J 6 bases, leaving 13 bases between the germline ends. The CDR3 runs to 14 residues. Germline lookup yields CDR1 SGHRS and CDR2 YFSETQ. The CDR3 DNA reads TGCGCCAGCAGCTTGATGGCTGGTCGGGATGGCTACACCTTC. It codes for CASSLMAGRDGYTF.

This chain joins TRBV5-1 and TRBJ1-1; D is unresolved. Trimming pared 4 bases from V and 1 base from J, leaving 11 bases between. The CDR3 is 14 residues long. Per the germline V gene, CDR1 is SGHRS and CDR2 is YFSETQ. CDR3 region: CASSPDIWNTEAFF. The CDR3 region has the DNA TGCGCCAGCAGCCCCGACATCTGGAACACTGAAGCTTTCTTT. The variable domain in full, with the rest retrieved from reference TRBV5-1 and TRBJ1-1, is KAGVTQTPRYLIKTRGQQVTLSCSPISGHRSVSWYQQTPGQGLQFLFEYFSETQRNKGNFPGRFSGRQFSNSRSEMNVSTLELGDSALYLCASSPDIWNTEAFFGQGTRLTVV.

The rearrangement uses TRBV30 and TRBJ2-7; D is possibly TRBD2 (5 bases). Germline-derived CDR1 and CDR2 are GTSNPN and SVGIG (reference sequence). The CDR3 has 13 residues. The V gene lost 3 bases and the J gene lost 2 bases, with 11 bases spanning the gap. In DNA form, the CDR3 reads TGTGCCTGGAGAAGCCCGGGAACCTACGAGCAGTACTTC. Its translation: CAWRSPGTYEQYF.

V and J are TRBV10-3 and TRBJ2-3; 16 positions match TRBD2. V lost 3 bases, J lost 0 bases, and 12 bases stayed unmatched. Per the germline V gene, CDR1 is ENHRY and CDR2 is SYGVKD. The CDR3 consists of 21 residues. CDR3 sequence (DNA): TGTGCCATCAGTGACGTCTTCGGGACTAGCGGGAGGGATTTGAGCACAGATACGCAGTATTTT. It yields the protein CAISDVFGTSGRDLSTDTQYF.

Turning to this clone: Its ends do not fully match the called genes, so a read error is possible. The chain couples TRBV19 to TRBJ1-1; maybe TRBD1 (5 bases). The CDR3 is 17 amino acids. Germline CDR1 and CDR2: LNHDA and SQIVND (reference sequence). The CDR3 DNA sequence: TGTGCCAGTGGTATAGGGGATCATTTACAGGTGAACACTGAAGCTTTCTTT. This translates into CASGIGDHLQVNTEAFF.

The chain is built from TRBV5-1 and TRBJ1-1; D is unresolved. Trimming removed 6 bases from V and 1 base from J, with 19 bases in between. The CDR3 runs to 16 residues. Germline V gene lookup returns CDR1 SGHRS and CDR2 YFSETQ. The CDR3 region is CASTPSGIGENTEAFF. The DNA for the CDR3 is TGCGCCAGCACACCATCGGGGATCGGGGAGAACACTGAAGCTTTCTTT. The full variable domain, rest sourced from reference TRBV5-1 and TRBJ1-1, is KAGVTQTPRYLIKTRGQQVTLSCSPISGHRSVSWYQQTPGQGLQFLFEYFSETQRNKGNFPGRFSGRQFSNSRSEMNVSTLELGDSALYLCASTPSGIGENTEAFFGQGTRLTVV.

This sequence joins TRBV7-2 and TRBJ1-2; D call uncertain. The CDR3 runs to 12 residues. V was pared by 5 bases and J by 4 bases, with 8 bases between. Germline CDR1 and CDR2: SGHTA and FQGNSA. The CDR3 DNA is TGTGCCAGCAGCCCTGGCGGCTATGGCTACACCTTC. It specifies CASSPGGYGYTF. Variable domain in full (rest from reference TRBV7-2 and TRBJ1-2): GAGVSQSPSNKVTEKGKDVELRCDPISGHTALYWYRQSLGQGLEFLIYFQGNSAPDKSGLPSDRFSAERTGGSVSTLTIQRTQQEDSAVYLCASSPGGYGYTFGSGTRLTVV.